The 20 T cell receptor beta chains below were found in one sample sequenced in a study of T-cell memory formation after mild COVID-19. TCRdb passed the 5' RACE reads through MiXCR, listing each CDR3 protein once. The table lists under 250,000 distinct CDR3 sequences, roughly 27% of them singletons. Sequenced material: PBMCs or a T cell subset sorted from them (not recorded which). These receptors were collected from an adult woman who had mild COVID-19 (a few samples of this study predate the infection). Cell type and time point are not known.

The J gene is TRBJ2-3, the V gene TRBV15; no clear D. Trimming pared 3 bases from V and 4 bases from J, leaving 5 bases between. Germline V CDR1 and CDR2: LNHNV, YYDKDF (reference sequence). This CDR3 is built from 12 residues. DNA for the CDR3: TGTGCCACCAGCAGTGATGCAGATACGCAGTATTTT. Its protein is CATSSDADTQYF.

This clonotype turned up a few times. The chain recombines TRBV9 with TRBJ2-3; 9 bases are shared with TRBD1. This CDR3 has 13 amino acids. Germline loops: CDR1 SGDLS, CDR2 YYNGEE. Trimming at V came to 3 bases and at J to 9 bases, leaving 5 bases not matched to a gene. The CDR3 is CASSGQGVTTQYF. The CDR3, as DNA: TGTGCCAGCAGCGGACAGGGGGTGACGACGCAGTATTTT.

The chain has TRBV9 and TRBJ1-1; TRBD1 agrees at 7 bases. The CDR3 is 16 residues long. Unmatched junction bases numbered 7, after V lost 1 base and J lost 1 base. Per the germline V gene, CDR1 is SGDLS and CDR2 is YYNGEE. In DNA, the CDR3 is TGTGCCAGCAGCGTAAAGGGGGCTGATTGGAACACTGAAGCTTTCTTT. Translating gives CASSVKGADWNTEAFF.

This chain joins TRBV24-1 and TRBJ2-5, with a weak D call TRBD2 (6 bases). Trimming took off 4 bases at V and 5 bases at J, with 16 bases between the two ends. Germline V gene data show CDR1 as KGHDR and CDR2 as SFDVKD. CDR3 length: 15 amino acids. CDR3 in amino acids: CATSESWRDEETQYF. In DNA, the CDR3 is TGTGCCACCAGTGAGAGCTGGAGGGATGAGGAGACCCAGTACTTC.

CDR3 bases: TGCAGCGTCCCGGGCGGGACAGGGGGTATAGAGCAGTACTTC. This translates into CSVPGGTGGIEQYF. This chain links TRBV29-1 with TRBJ2-7; 11 bases are shared with TRBD1. Per the germline V gene, CDR1 is SQVTM and CDR2 is ANQGSEA. V dropped 6 bases and J dropped 7; count of bases not matched to a gene: 11. The CDR3 consists of 14 residues.

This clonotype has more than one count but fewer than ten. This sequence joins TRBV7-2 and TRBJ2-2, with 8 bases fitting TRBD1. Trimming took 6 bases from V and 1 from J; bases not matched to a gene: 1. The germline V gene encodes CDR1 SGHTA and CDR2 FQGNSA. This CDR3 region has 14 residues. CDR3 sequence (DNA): TGTGCCAGCAGGGGGACAGGGAACACCGGGGAGCTGTTTTTT. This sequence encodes CASRGTGNTGELFF.

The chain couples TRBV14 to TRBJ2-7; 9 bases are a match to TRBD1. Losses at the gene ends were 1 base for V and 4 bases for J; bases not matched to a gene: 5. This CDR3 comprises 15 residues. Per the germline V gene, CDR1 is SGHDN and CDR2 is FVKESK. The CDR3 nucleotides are TGTGCCAGCAGCCAAGCCGGGACAGGGAGGTACGAGCAGTACTTC. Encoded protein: CASSQAGTGRYEQYF.

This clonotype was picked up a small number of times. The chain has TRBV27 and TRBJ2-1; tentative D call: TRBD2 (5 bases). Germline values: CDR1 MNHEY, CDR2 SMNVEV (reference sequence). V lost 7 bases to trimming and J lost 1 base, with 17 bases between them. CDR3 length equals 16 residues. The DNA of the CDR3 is TGTGCCAGCACCCAACTAGGATTGGGTTCCTACAATGAGCAGTTCTTC. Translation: CASTQLGLGSYNEQFF.

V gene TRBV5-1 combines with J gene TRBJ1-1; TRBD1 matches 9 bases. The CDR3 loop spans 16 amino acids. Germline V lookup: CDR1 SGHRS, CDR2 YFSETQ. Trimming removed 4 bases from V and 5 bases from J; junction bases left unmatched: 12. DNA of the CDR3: TGCGCCAGCAGCATGCAACCGGGACAGGGATCGACTGAAGCTTTCTTT. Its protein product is CASSMQPGQGSTEAFF.

This CDR3 reads CASSMDRAYTEKLFF. CDR3 nucleotide sequence: TGTGCCAGCAGCATGGACAGGGCCTATACCGAAAAACTGTTTTTT. V is TRBV5-5 and J is TRBJ1-4, with 8 nucleotides matching TRBD1. V dropped 4 bases and J dropped 8; count of bases not matched to a gene: 10. Per the germline V gene, CDR1 is SGHKS and CDR2 is YYEKEE (reference sequence). The CDR3 is 15 amino acids.

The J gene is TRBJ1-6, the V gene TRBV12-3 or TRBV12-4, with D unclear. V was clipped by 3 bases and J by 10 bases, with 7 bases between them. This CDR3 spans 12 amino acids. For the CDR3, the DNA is TGTGCCAGCAGTTTGGTTGCATCACCCCTCCACTTT. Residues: CASSLVASPLHF.

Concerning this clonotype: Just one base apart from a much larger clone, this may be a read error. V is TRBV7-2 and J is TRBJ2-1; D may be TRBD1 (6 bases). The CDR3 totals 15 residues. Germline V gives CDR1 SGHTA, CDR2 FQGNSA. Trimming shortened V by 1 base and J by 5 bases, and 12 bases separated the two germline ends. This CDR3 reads CASSLGCAGDNEQFF. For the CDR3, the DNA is TGTGCCAGCAGCTTAGGATGTGCAGGGGACAATGAGCAGTTCTTC.

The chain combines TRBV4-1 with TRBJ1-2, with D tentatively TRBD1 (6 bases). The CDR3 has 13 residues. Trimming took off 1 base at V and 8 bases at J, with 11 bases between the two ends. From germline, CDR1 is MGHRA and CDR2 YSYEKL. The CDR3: CASSQVGGGGYTF. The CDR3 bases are TGCGCCAGCAGCCAAGTGGGCGGGGGCGGCTACACCTTC.

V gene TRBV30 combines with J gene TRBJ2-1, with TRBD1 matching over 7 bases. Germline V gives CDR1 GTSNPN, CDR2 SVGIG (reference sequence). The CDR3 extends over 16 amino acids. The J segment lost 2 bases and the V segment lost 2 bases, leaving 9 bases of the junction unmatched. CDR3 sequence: CAWSPPDRWAYNEQFF. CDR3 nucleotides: TGTGCCTGGAGTCCGCCGGACAGGTGGGCCTACAATGAGCAGTTCTTC. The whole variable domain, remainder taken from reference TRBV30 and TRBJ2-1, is SQTIHQWPATLVQPVGSPLSLECTVEGTSNPNLYWYRQAAGRGLQLLFYSVGIGQISSEVPQNLSASRPQDRQFILSSKKLLLSDSGFYLCAWSPPDRWAYNEQFFGPGTRLTVL.

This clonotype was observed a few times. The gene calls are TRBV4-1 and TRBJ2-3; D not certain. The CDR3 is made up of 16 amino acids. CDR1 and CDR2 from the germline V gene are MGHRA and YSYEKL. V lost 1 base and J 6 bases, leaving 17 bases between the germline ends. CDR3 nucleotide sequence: TGCGCCAGCAGCCAAGTCGAGACTCTACTTTATGATACGCAGTATTTT. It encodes CASSQVETLLYDTQYF.

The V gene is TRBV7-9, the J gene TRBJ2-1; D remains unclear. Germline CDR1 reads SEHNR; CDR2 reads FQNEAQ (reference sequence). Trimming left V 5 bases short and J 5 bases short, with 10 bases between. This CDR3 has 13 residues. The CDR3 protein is CASSPPRHNEQFF. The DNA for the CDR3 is TGTGCCAGCAGCCCACCCCGCCACAATGAGCAGTTCTTC.

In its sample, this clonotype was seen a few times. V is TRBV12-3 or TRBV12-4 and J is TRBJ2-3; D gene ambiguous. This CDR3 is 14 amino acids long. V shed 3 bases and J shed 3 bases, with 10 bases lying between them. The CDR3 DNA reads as TGTGCCAGCAGTTTGGAAATAAGGACAGATACGCAGTATTTT. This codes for CASSLEIRTDTQYF.

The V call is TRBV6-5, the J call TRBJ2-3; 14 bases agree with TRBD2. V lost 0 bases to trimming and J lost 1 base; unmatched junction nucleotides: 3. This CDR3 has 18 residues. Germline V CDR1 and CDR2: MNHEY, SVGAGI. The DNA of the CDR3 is TGTGCCAGCAGTTACTCGAGACTAGCGGGGGGGCGCACAGATACGCAGTATTTT. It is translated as CASSYSRLAGGRTDTQYF.

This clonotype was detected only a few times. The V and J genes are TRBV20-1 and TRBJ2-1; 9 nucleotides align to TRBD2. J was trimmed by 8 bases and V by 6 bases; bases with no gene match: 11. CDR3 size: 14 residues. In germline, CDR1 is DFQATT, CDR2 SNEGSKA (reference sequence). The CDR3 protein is CSALAGTSRHEQFF. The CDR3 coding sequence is TGCAGTGCCCTAGCCGGGACTAGCCGCCATGAGCAGTTCTTC.

The DNA for the CDR3 is TGTGCCAGCAGTTCCCTCGTGAGGCGGGGAGACAATGAGCAGTTCTTC. It codes for CASSSLVRRGDNEQFF. The V and J genes are TRBV11-1 and TRBJ2-1; weak D call: TRBD2 (6 bases). The germline gives CDR1 SGHAT, CDR2 FQDESV (reference sequence). There are 16 residues in the CDR3. V lost 6 bases and J lost 5, with 20 bases in between.